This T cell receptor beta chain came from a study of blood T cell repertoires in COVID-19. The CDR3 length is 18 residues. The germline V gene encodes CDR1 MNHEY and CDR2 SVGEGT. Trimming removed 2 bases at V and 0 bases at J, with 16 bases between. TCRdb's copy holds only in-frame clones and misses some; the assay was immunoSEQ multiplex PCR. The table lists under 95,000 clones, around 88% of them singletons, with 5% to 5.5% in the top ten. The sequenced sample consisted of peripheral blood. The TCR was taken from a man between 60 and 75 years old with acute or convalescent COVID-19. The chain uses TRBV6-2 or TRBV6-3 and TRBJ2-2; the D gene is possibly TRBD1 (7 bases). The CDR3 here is CASSYGGGGTPNTGELFF. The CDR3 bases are TGTGCCAGCAGTTACGGAGGGGGCGGGACACCGAACACCGGGGAGCTGTTTTTT.